This record looks at one TCR beta chain sequence and its context. The data were taken from a study of cytomegalovirus exposure and HLA in healthy donors. The PCR contained 60 Vbeta and 13 Jbeta primers. Generated by immunoSEQ multiplex PCR, the TCRdb table keeps only in-frame clones and is missing some. This table holds approximately 100,000 clones, about 70% found once. Germline CDR1 reads LNHDA; CDR2 reads SQIVND (reference sequence). The CDR3 has 14 residues. V was clipped by 6 bases and J by 6 bases, with 14 bases between them. The chain is built from TRBV19 and TRBJ2-2, with D perhaps matching TRBD1 (5 bases). The source material was PBMCs. This TCR came from a woman between 40 and 50 years old in good health and CMV-seropositive. CDR3 sequence: CASSPQGDPGELFF. CDR3 DNA: TGTGCCAGTAGCCCCCAAGGGGATCCCGGGGAGCTGTTTTTT.